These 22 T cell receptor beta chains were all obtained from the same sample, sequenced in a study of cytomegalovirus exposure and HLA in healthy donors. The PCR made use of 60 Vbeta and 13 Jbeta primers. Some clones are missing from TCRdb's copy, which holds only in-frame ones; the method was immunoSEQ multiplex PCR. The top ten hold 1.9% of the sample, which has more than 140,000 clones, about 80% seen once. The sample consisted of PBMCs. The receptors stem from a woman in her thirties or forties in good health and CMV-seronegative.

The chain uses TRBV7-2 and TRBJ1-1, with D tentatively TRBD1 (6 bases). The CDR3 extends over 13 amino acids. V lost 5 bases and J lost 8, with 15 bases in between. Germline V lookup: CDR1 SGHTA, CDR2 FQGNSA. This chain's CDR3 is CASSPRQVTEAFF. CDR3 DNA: TGTGCCAGCAGCCCCCGACAGGTTACCGAAGCTTTCTTT.

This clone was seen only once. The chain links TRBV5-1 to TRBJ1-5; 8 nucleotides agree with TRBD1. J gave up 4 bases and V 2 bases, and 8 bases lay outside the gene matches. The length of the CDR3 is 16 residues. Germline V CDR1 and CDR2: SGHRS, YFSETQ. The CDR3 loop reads CASSFNQGALNQPQHF. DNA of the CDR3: TGCGCCAGCAGCTTCAATCAGGGGGCTCTGAATCAGCCCCAGCATTTT.

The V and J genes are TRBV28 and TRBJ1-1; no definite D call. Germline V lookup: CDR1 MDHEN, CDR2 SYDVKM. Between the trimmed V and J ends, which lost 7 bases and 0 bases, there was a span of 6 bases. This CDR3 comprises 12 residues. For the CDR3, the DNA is TGTGCCAGCATACTAATGAACACTGAAGCTTTCTTT. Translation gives CASILMNTEAFF.

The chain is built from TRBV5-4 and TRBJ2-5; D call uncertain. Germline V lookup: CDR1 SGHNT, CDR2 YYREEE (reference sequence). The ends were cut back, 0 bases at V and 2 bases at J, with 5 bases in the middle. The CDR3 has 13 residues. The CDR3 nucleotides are TGTGCCAGCAGCTTGGACGGTCAAGAGACCCAGTACTTC. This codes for CASSLDGQETQYF.

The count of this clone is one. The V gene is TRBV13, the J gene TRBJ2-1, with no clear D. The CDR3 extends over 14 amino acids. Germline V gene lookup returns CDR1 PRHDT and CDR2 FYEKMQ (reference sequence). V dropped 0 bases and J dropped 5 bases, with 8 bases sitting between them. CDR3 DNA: TGTGCCAGCAGCTTAGGCTTCGGAGACAATGAGCAGTTCTTC. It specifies CASSLGFGDNEQFF. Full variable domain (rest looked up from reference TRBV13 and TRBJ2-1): AAGVIQSPRHLIKEKRETATLKCYPIPRHDTVYWYQQGPGQDPQFLISFYEKMQSDKGSIPDRFSAQQFSDYHSELNMSSLELGDSALYFCASSLGFGDNEQFFGPGTRLTVL.

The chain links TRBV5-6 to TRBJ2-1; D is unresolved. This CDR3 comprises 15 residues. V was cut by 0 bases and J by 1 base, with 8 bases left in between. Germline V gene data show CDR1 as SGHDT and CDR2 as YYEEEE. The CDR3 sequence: CASSLGALSYNEQFF. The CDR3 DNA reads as TGTGCCAGCAGCTTGGGAGCGCTTTCCTACAATGAGCAGTTCTTC.

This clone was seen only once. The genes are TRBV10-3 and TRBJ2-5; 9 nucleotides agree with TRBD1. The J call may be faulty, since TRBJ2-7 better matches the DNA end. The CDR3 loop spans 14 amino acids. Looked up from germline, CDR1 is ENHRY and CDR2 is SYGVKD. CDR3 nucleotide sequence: TGTGCCATCAGTCCCGGGACAGGGACCTACGAGCAGTACTTC. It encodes CAISPGTGTYEQYF.

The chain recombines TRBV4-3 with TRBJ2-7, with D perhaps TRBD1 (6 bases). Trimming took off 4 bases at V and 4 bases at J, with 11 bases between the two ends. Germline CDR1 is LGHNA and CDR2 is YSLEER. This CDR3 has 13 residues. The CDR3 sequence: CASSLNTGYEQYF. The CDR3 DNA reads TGCGCCAGCAGCCTAAATACAGGGTACGAGCAGTACTTC.

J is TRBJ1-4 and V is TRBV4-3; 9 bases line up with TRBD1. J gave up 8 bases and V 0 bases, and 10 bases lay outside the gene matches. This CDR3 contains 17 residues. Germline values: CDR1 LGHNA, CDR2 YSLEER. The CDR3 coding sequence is TGCGCCAGCAGCCAAGAAGCAGGGGGACAGGGTCCCGAAAAACTGTTTTTT. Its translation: CASSQEAGGQGPEKLFF.

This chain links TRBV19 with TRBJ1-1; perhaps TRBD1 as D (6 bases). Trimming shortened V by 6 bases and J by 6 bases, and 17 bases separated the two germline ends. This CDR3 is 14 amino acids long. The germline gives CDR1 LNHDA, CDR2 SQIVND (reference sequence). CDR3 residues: CASRDYRECAEAFF. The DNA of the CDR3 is TGTGCCAGTAGGGATTACAGGGAATGCGCTGAAGCTTTCTTT.

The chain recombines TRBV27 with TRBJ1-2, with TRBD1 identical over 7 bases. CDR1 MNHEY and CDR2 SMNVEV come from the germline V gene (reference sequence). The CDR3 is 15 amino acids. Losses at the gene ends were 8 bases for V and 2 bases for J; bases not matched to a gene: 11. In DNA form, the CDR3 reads TGTGCCAGCTCACCTGGGGACAGATTAAACTATGGCTACACCTTC. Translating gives CASSPGDRLNYGYTF.

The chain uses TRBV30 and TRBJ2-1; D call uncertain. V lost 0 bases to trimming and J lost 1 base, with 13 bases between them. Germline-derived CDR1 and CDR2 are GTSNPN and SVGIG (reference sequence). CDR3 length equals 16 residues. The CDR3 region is CAWSVLLSRSYNEQFF. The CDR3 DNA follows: TGTGCCTGGAGTGTACTGCTGAGCCGTTCCTACAATGAGCAGTTCTTC.

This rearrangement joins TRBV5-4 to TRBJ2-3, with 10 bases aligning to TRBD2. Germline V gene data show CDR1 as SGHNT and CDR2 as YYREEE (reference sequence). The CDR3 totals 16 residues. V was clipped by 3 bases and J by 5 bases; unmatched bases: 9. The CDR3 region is CASSSTGTSAGDTQYF. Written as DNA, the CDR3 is TGTGCCAGCAGCTCGACCGGGACTAGCGCTGGAGATACGCAGTATTTT.

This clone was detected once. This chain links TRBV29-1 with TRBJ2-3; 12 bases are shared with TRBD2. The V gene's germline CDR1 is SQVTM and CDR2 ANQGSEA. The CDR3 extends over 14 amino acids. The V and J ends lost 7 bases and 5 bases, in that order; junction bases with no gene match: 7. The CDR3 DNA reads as TGCAGCGGTGTGATGGGACTAGCGGGAGATACGCAGTATTTT. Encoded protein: CSGVMGLAGDTQYF.

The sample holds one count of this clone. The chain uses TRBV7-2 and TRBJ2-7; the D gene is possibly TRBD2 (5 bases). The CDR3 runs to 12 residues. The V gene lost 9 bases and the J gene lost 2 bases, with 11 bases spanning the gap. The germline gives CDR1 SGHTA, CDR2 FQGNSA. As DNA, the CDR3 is TGTGCCAGTTACGACGGGACCTACGAGCAGTACTTC. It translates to CASYDGTYEQYF.

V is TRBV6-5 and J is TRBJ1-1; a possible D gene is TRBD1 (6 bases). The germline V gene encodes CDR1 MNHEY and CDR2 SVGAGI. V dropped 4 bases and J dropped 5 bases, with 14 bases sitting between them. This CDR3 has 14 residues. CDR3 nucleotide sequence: TGTGCCAGCAGTTTCAAAACAGGGCGAACTGAAGCTTTCTTT. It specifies CASSFKTGRTEAFF.

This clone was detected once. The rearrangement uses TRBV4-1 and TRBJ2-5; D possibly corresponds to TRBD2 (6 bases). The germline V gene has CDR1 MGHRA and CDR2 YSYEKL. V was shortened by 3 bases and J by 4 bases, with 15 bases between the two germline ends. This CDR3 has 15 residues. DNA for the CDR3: TGCGCCAGCAGCCAGGCCCCTAGCGACGGAGAGACCCAGTACTTC. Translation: CASSQAPSDGETQYF.

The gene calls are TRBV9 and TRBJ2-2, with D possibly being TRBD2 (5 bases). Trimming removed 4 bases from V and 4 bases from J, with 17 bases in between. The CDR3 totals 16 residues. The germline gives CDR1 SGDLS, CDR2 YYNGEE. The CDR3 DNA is TGTGCCAGCAGCCCATATAGCGATCTAACCACCGGGGAGCTGTTTTTT. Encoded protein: CASSPYSDLTTGELFF.

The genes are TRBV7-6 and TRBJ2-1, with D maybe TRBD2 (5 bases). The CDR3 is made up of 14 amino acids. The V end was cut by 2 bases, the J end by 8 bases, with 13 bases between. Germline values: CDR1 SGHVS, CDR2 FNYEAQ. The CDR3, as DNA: TGTGCCAGCAGCTTATCCGGGATGGGCGATGAGCAGTTCTTC. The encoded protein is CASSLSGMGDEQFF.

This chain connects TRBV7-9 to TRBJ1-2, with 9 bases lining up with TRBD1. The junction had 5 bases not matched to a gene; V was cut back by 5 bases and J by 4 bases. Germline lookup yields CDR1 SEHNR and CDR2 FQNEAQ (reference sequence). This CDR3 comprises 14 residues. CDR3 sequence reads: CASSQLTGGYGYTF. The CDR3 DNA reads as TGTGCCAGCAGCCAACTGACAGGGGGCTATGGCTACACCTTC.

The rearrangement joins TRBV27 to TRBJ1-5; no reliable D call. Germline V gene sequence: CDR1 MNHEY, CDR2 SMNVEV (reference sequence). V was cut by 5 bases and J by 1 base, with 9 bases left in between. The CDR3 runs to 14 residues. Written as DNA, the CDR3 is TGTGCCAGCAGTCAACTCCTGAGCAATCAGCCCCAGCATTTT. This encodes CASSQLLSNQPQHF.

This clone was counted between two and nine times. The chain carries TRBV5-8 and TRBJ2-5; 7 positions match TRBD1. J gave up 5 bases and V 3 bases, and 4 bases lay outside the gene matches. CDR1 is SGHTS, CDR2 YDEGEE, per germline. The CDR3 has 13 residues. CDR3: CASSSTGVETQYF. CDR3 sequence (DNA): TGTGCCAGCAGCTCTACAGGGGTGGAGACCCAGTACTTC.